This paragraph covers one TCR beta chain sequence. Its antigen remains unidentified. Libraries were prepared by immunoSEQ multiplex PCR; TCRdb keeps only in-frame clonotypes and omits some of them. The profile covers about 2 million clones, with approximately 95% appearing a single time and roughly 1.1% taken by the ten largest. The data stem from a study of shared clonotypes between healthy human individuals. Whole-study results and caveats: Memory subsets generally showed lower estimated richness than naive subsets. Across a handful of donors, naive CD4 shared roughly 5.2%, naive CD8 more than 3%, memory CD4 2% to 2.5%, memory CD8 0.35% to 0.5%. Though the depth was large, rarefaction showed that sorted-subset sequencing was incomplete.

The naive CD8 subset, CD45RO-negative cells positively selected for CCR7, excluded terminally differentiated effector memory CD45RA+ cells. Free of recent acute infections or vaccinations, the donors were healthy HIV-negative adults. V gave up 5 bases and J gave up 4 bases, with 15 bases separating them. CDR3 length: 14 residues. Germline CDR1 is MNHEY and CDR2 is SVGAGI. This TCR derives from a young man in good health. Sequencing was carried out using naive CD8+ T cells sorted from blood. The chain couples TRBV6-5 to TRBJ2-7; D is possibly TRBD1 (5 bases). This CDR3 is CASSQRWGGYEQYF. In nucleotides, the CDR3 is TGTGCCAGCAGTCAACGGTGGGGCGGTTACGAGCAGTACTTC.